This TCR beta chain was documented in a study of neoadjuvant nivolumab and ipilimumab in lung cancer. This table comes from immunoSEQ multiplex PCR, and its TCRdb copy is limited to in-frame clones, with some not included. Here the sample spans 40,000 to 55,000 clones, around 89% being singletons. Overall study results and limits: Only a small number of samples underwent TCR sequencing. Pretherapy blood TCR richness correlated positively with resected tumor richness.

Trimming at V came to 2 bases and at J to 1 base, leaving 6 bases not matched to a gene. The CDR3 loop spans 18 amino acids. From germline, CDR1 is SEHNR and CDR2 FQNEAQ (reference sequence). This clone was found once. The antigen remains undetermined. Sequencing was performed on blood, taken before neoadjuvant nivolumab, alone or with ipilimumab. This chain uses TRBV7-9 with TRBJ2-7, with 15 bases fitting TRBD2. The source of this sequence is an adult with non-small cell lung cancer. Some clones in this sample may be carry-over from other donors' samples. CDR3 loop: CASSLTPGLAGGSYEQYF. The CDR3 DNA reads TGTGCCAGCAGCTTAACCCCGGGACTAGCGGGAGGATCCTACGAGCAGTACTTC.